The clone carrying this TCR beta chain was recorded only once. The antigen is not known. Produced via immunoSEQ multiplex PCR; TCRdb's table is partial and in-frame only. The sample yields 78,000 or so clones, 86% seen once. The sampling schedule covered blood at baseline, cycle 4 day 1, and cycle 7 day 1. From germline, CDR1 is SNHLY and CDR2 FYNNEI. Trimming removed 8 bases from V and 5 bases from J, with 15 bases in between. The CDR3 length is 13 residues. These data originate in a study of OX40 agonist ivuxolimab in advanced cancers. Study-wide context: The study treated patients with ivuxolimab, an agonistic anti-OX40 (CD134) antibody.

Study-wide findings and caveats: Also showing low normalized T-cell clonal expansion were some of the nonresponders. More expanded clones were seen, on average, in CD8+ T cells than in CD4+.

The input for sequencing was CD4+ or CD8+ T cells sorted from blood, taken in a trial of the OX40 agonist ivuxolimab. The V and J genes are TRBV2 and TRBJ2-5; D is tentatively TRBD1 or TRBD2 (5 bases each). The receptor comes from an adult with an advanced solid tumor such as melanoma, head and neck, liver or kidney cancer. This CDR3 is CASARDPKETQYF. In nucleotides, the CDR3 is TGTGCCAGCGCCAGGGACCCGAAGGAGACCCAGTACTTC.